This T cell receptor beta chain was retrieved from a study of T cell responses to AZD1222 COVID-19 vaccine. Overall study findings and caveats: Spike-specific TCR breadth and depth both grew after two AZD1222 doses. Spike as a whole was targeted by vaccine-associated CD4 TCRs, dominant at 160-218 and 743-854. Most donors were white British, females outnumbered males, and clonal diversity was possibly underestimated.

Produced via immunoSEQ multiplex PCR; TCRdb's table is partial and in-frame only. The table shows over 130,000 clones, with about nine tenths occurring only once. The CDR3 has 15 residues. Trimming stripped 0 bases from V and 4 bases from J, with 9 bases between. The V gene's germline CDR1 is LNHNV and CDR2 YYDKDF (reference sequence). Timing groups of about 4 and about 12 weeks for second doses were pooled. This clone was recorded only once. What it binds is not known. The rearrangement links TRBV15 to TRBJ1-4; unclear D gene. Sequencing was performed on peripheral blood, taken 28 days after the second AZD1222 dose. This receptor was taken from an adult who received the AZD1222 COVID-19 vaccine. The CDR3 reads CATSRDKGGNEKLFF. In nucleotides, the CDR3 is TGTGCCACCAGCAGAGATAAGGGAGGTAATGAAAAACTGTTTTTT.